One sample yielded the 32 T cell receptor beta chains listed below, sequenced in a study of radiation and T cells in renal cell carcinoma. Clones were read by immunoSEQ multiplex PCR, and TCRdb kept only the in-frame ones, dropping some. The sample shows about 150,000 clones, about 85% of them seen only once. Documented time point: baseline pretreatment blood. Treatment specified: 15 Gy SBRT to primary tumor, nephrectomy 4 weeks later. The sequenced sample was blood, obtained from a patient whose treatment included radiotherapy and nephrectomy. These receptor sequences come from a woman in her seventies with renal cell carcinoma.

The chain links TRBV5-1 to TRBJ1-6, with 10 nucleotides matching TRBD1. Trimming removed 3 bases from V and 3 bases from J; junction bases left unmatched: 6. CDR1 and CDR2 (germline): SGHRS, YFSETQ. The CDR3 is 17 amino acids. This CDR3 is CASSSRTGGFYNSPLHF. The DNA of the CDR3 is TGCGCCAGCAGCTCGCGGACAGGGGGTTTCTATAATTCACCCCTCCACTTT.

The table lists this clone with a count of one. The chain links TRBV15 to TRBJ2-5, with TRBD1 matching 8 bases. After removal of 2 bases from V and 4 bases from J, the junction contained 9 bases not matched to a gene. The germline V gene encodes CDR1 LNHNV and CDR2 YYDKDF (reference sequence). This CDR3 comprises 16 residues. The CDR3 spells CATSRHQGARGETQYF. CDR3 DNA sequence: TGTGCCACCAGCAGACATCAGGGGGCTCGGGGAGAGACCCAGTACTTC.

This chain's CDR3 is CASSARLLTSSYNEQFF. CDR3 DNA: TGTGCCAGTAGTGCACGACTCTTAACGAGCTCCTACAATGAGCAGTTCTTC. The genes are TRBV19 and TRBJ2-1, with D hard to call. This CDR3 has 17 amino acids. Trimming pared 5 bases from V and 0 bases from J, leaving 17 bases between. Germline V gene data show CDR1 as LNHDA and CDR2 as SQIVND (reference sequence). Using reference TRBV19 and TRBJ2-1 for the parts outside the CDR3, the full variable domain is DGGITQSPKYLFRKEGQNVTLSCEQNLNHDAMYWYRQDPGQGLRLIYYSQIVNDFQKGDIAEGYSVSREKKESFPLTVTSAQKNPTAFYLCASSARLLTSSYNEQFFGPGTRLTVL.

This clone was seen only a few times. V gene TRBV30 combines with J gene TRBJ1-5, with TRBD1 as a possible D gene (5 bases). CDR3 size: 13 residues. V was shortened by 2 bases and J by 7 bases, with 12 bases between the two germline ends. Germline CDR1 is GTSNPN and CDR2 is SVGIG (reference sequence). This CDR3 is CAWSIRGRQPQHF. Written as DNA, the CDR3 is TGTGCCTGGAGTATTAGGGGAAGGCAGCCCCAGCATTTT.

J is TRBJ1-5 and V is TRBV5-8; TRBD1 is a possible D gene (6 bases). The germline V and J ends were trimmed by 4 bases and 7 bases, with 18 bases remaining between them. The CDR3 consists of 15 residues. Germline CDR1 is SGHTS and CDR2 is YDEGEE. The CDR3 DNA sequence: TGTGCCAGCAGCGGAGGGACAAGGACCTTCCAGCCCCAGCATTTT. This encodes CASSGGTRTFQPQHF.

V gene TRBV28 combines with J gene TRBJ2-7; TRBD2 matches 8 bases. V was clipped by 3 bases and J by 5 bases; unmatched bases: 6. This CDR3 spans 14 amino acids. Germline-derived CDR1 and CDR2 are MDHEN and SYDVKM. The CDR3 loop is CASSFMAGGHEQYF. Written as DNA, the CDR3 is TGTGCCAGCAGTTTTATGGCGGGGGGCCACGAGCAGTACTTC.

The chain couples TRBV30 to TRBJ2-1; possible D gene TRBD2, 6 bases. Germline loops: CDR1 GTSNPN, CDR2 SVGIG (reference sequence). The CDR3 totals 16 residues. V lost 0 bases, J lost 3 bases, and 15 bases lay in between. The CDR3 here is CAWSVPGAGYYNEQFF. CDR3 bases: TGTGCCTGGAGTGTTCCTGGGGCGGGGTACTACAATGAGCAGTTCTTC.

V usage is TRBV2 and J usage is TRBJ1-4; the match to TRBD1 covers 8 bases. The CDR3 covers 15 residues. Germline assignment: CDR1 SNHLY and CDR2 FYNNEI. V lost 4 bases to trimming and J lost 5 bases; unmatched junction nucleotides: 6. The CDR3 loop reads CASSAIRTGNEKLFF. The CDR3 DNA sequence: TGTGCCAGCAGTGCTATTCGGACAGGGAATGAAAAACTGTTTTTT.

The count of this clone is one. The chain links TRBV7-2 to TRBJ2-5, with unresolved D. Germline V gene sequence: CDR1 SGHTA, CDR2 FQGNSA. The CDR3 totals 17 residues. V lost 5 bases and J 3 bases, leaving 22 bases between the germline ends. CDR3: CASSRNSPFTPEETQYF. Here the CDR3 DNA reads TGTGCCAGCAGCCGTAACTCACCTTTCACCCCCGAAGAGACCCAGTACTTC.

The V and J genes are TRBV2 and TRBJ1-6; maybe TRBD1 (6 bases). V lost 10 bases and J 0 bases, leaving 13 bases between the germline ends. The CDR3 has 15 residues. CDR1 is SNHLY and CDR2 is FYNNEI in the germline V gene. CDR3 sequence: CATWTASSYNSPLHF. In nucleotides, the CDR3 is TGTGCCACGTGGACAGCTAGCTCCTATAATTCACCCCTCCACTTT. The whole variable domain, remainder taken from reference TRBV2 and TRBJ1-6, is EPEVTQTPSHQVTQMGQEVILRCVPISNHLYFYWYRQILGQKVEFLVSFYNNEISEKSEIFDDQFSVERPDGSNFTLKIRSTKLEDSAMYFCATWTASSYNSPLHFGNGTRLTVT.

This chain joins TRBV9 and TRBJ1-1; D perhaps matches TRBD1 (6 bases). Germline-derived CDR1 and CDR2 are SGDLS and YYNGEE. Trimming took 4 bases from V and 1 from J, leaving 20 bases between them. The CDR3 is 17 residues long. CDR3 sequence reads: CASSSYPPGTKNTEAFF. The CDR3, as DNA: TGTGCCAGCAGCTCTTACCCCCCCGGGACAAAGAACACTGAAGCTTTCTTT.

The chain recombines TRBV9 with TRBJ1-1; D gene ambiguous. The CDR3 loop spans 22 amino acids. Trimming shortened V by 2 bases and J by 0 bases, and 32 bases separated the two germline ends. Germline assignment: CDR1 SGDLS and CDR2 YYNGEE. The CDR3 loop is CASSVTPVDSNSGVIMNTEAFF. CDR3 nucleotide sequence: TGTGCCAGCAGCGTCACCCCCGTCGATTCCAATTCCGGCGTGATCATGAACACTGAAGCTTTCTTT.

The chain couples TRBV5-4 to TRBJ2-4, with 8 nucleotides matching TRBD1. The ends lost 0 bases at V and 15 bases at J; junction bases unmatched: 11. Germline V CDR1 and CDR2: SGHNT, YYREEE (reference sequence). The CDR3 consists of 14 residues. CDR3 in amino acids: CASSLAGQVPVVYF. CDR3 DNA: TGTGCCAGCAGCTTGGCGGGACAGGTGCCCGTTGTGTACTTC.

V gene TRBV19 combines with J gene TRBJ1-5, with D unresolved. V lost 8 bases and J 4 bases, leaving 18 bases between the germline ends. CDR3 length equals 15 residues. CDR1 LNHDA and CDR2 SQIVND come from the germline V gene (reference sequence). CDR3 coding DNA: TGTGCCAGTGACATCCCCGGAAGGAGGAATCAGCCCCAGCATTTT. This translates into CASDIPGRRNQPQHF.

This chain uses TRBV2 with TRBJ2-2; D is tentatively TRBD1 or TRBD2 (5 bases each). V was pared by 6 bases and J by 0 bases, with 11 bases between. The CDR3 spans 15 residues. Germline V gives CDR1 SNHLY, CDR2 FYNNEI. The CDR3: CASSLGPANTGELFF. CDR3 in DNA: TGTGCCAGCAGCCTGGGACCCGCGAACACCGGGGAGCTGTTTTTT.

V usage is TRBV19 and J usage is TRBJ2-3; no reliable D call. CDR1 LNHDA and CDR2 SQIVND come from the germline V gene (reference sequence). Trimming took 7 bases from V and 5 from J, leaving 16 bases between them. The CDR3 has 14 amino acids. CDR3 loop: CASKKTYWEDTQYF. CDR3 nucleotide sequence: TGTGCCAGTAAAAAAACGTACTGGGAAGATACGCAGTATTTT.

V gene TRBV29-1 combines with J gene TRBJ2-7; no clear D gene. The CDR3 extends over 12 amino acids. Trimming shortened V by 4 bases and J by 6 bases, and 13 bases separated the two germline ends. Germline CDR1 SQVTM, CDR2 ANQGSEA. The CDR3 protein is CSVGTSTSEQYF. For the CDR3, the DNA is TGCAGCGTTGGGACGTCGACATCCGAGCAGTACTTC.

The J gene is TRBJ2-2, the V gene TRBV5-1, with TRBD2 matching 9 bases. CDR1 is SGHRS, CDR2 YFSETQ, per germline. The V segment lost 3 bases and the J segment 6 bases; nucleotides outside the gene matches: 9. CDR3 length: 16 residues. CDR3 sequence (DNA): TGCGCCAGCAGCTGGACCGGGACTAGCAACGCCGGGGAGCTGTTTTTT. Translating gives CASSWTGTSNAGELFF.

The chain joins TRBV13 to TRBJ1-5, with D hard to call. This CDR3 is 14 amino acids long. The V gene lost 0 bases and the J gene lost 3 bases, with 6 bases spanning the gap. CDR1 and CDR2 from the germline V gene are PRHDT and FYEKMQ (reference sequence). CDR3 loop: CASSLGRYNQPQHF. The CDR3 DNA is TGTGCCAGCAGCTTAGGTCGATACAATCAGCCCCAGCATTTT.

The V call is TRBV9, the J call TRBJ1-6, with D perhaps matching TRBD1 (5 bases). Germline CDR1 reads SGDLS; CDR2 reads YYNGEE. This CDR3 contains 15 residues. V was pared by 4 bases and J by 6 bases, with 14 bases between. CDR3 residues: CASSPRIDSNSPLHF. DNA of the CDR3: TGTGCCAGCAGCCCACGGATTGACAGTAATTCACCCCTCCACTTT.

CDR3 sequence (DNA): TGTGCCATCAGTGAGAACTTAGCGGCTTTCCTCTACGAGCAGTACTTC. Amino acids: CAISENLAAFLYEQYF. The gene calls are TRBV10-3 and TRBJ2-7; maybe TRBD2 (6 bases). CDR3 size: 16 residues. Between the trimmed V and J ends, which lost 2 bases and 3 bases, there was a span of 17 bases. Germline V lookup: CDR1 ENHRY, CDR2 SYGVKD.

V gene TRBV30 combines with J gene TRBJ1-2, with D perhaps matching TRBD1 (5 bases). Germline V gives CDR1 GTSNPN, CDR2 SVGIG (reference sequence). Trimming took off 4 bases at V and 11 bases at J, with 20 bases between the two ends. This CDR3 spans 13 amino acids. The CDR3 bases are TGTGCCTGGATTCAAGACAGTGAGGGCGGATACACCTTC. Translated, it gives CAWIQDSEGGYTF.

CDR3 loop: CASRPGLAGGLGTDTQYF. The CDR3 coding sequence is TGTGCCAGCAGACCCGGACTAGCGGGGGGGCTTGGCACAGATACGCAGTATTTT. The rearrangement uses TRBV2 and TRBJ2-3; 15 nucleotides match TRBD2. With 6 bases clipped from V and 1 base from J, the junction kept 8 bases outside the gene matches. The CDR3 sequence is 18 residues long. CDR1 and CDR2 from the germline V gene are SNHLY and FYNNEI. Supplemented by reference TRBV2 and TRBJ2-3, the full variable domain reads EPEVTQTPSHQVTQMGQEVILRCVPISNHLYFYWYRQILGQKVEFLVSFYNNEISEKSEIFDDQFSVERPDGSNFTLKIRSTKLEDSAMYFCASRPGLAGGLGTDTQYFGPGTRLTVL.

This chain uses TRBV27 with TRBJ2-1; no clear D gene. This CDR3 comprises 17 residues. Germline V gene sequence: CDR1 MNHEY, CDR2 SMNVEV (reference sequence). The V end was cut by 6 bases, the J end by 10 bases, with 28 bases between. The CDR3 DNA sequence: TGTGCCAGCAGCTCACCCCTGACGGACCGCCCCTTATCAGAGCAGTTCTTC. Translated, it gives CASSSPLTDRPLSEQFF.

V usage is TRBV6-1 and J usage is TRBJ1-5; a weak D match, TRBD1 (5 bases). CDR1 is MNHNS, CDR2 SASEGT, per germline. The CDR3 sequence is 13 residues long. Trimming removed 8 bases from V and 5 bases from J, with 13 bases in between. The CDR3 reads CASAVGGDQPQHF. The CDR3 DNA reads TGTGCCAGCGCTGTGGGGGGAGATCAGCCCCAGCATTTT.

The gene calls are TRBV9 and TRBJ2-1; D tentatively fits TRBD1 or TRBD2 (6 bases each). CDR1 SGDLS and CDR2 YYNGEE come from the germline V gene. This CDR3 comprises 14 residues. Trimming took off 0 bases at V and 7 bases at J, with 11 bases between the two ends. CDR3 nucleotides: TGTGCCAGCAGCGTAGAACAGGGAGGTAATGAGCAGTTCTTC. Residues: CASSVEQGGNEQFF.

This chain joins TRBV2 and TRBJ1-4; TRBD1 aligns across 8 bases. The CDR3 sequence is 16 residues long. Germline CDR1 reads SNHLY; CDR2 reads FYNNEI. V lost 1 base, J lost 7 bases, and 8 bases stayed unmatched. CDR3 amino acids: CASSEGAGGLGEKLFF. The CDR3, as DNA: TGTGCCAGCAGTGAAGGGGCAGGGGGCCTCGGTGAAAAACTGTTTTTT. Full variable domain (outside the CDR3, taken from reference TRBV2 and TRBJ1-4): EPEVTQTPSHQVTQMGQEVILRCVPISNHLYFYWYRQILGQKVEFLVSFYNNEISEKSEIFDDQFSVERPDGSNFTLKIRSTKLEDSAMYFCASSEGAGGLGEKLFFGSGTQLSVL.

V usage is TRBV25-1 and J usage is TRBJ1-1; weak D call: TRBD1 (6 bases). V was pared by 7 bases and J by 1 base, with 13 bases between. Germline V lookup: CDR1 MGHDK, CDR2 SYGVNS. The CDR3 spans 14 residues. The CDR3 region has the DNA TGTGCCAGCACAGGGGCCCCAAGGAACACTGAAGCTTTCTTT. Encoded protein: CASTGAPRNTEAFF.

The chain joins TRBV29-1 to TRBJ1-2; the D gene is possibly TRBD1 (5 bases). This CDR3 has 12 amino acids. Germline V CDR1 and CDR2: SQVTM, ANQGSEA. V was clipped by 7 bases and J by 7 bases, with 16 bases between them. In nucleotides, the CDR3 is TGCAGCGCAGGACATACGGCGGGTGGCTACACCTTC. Protein product: CSAGHTAGGYTF.

The table lists this clone with a few counts. The chain recombines TRBV4-2 with TRBJ1-1; D may be TRBD1 (6 bases). Deletions cut 4 bases from V and 3 bases from J, with 15 bases between. This CDR3 spans 15 amino acids. Germline V CDR1 and CDR2: LGHNA, YNFKEQ. The DNA for the CDR3 is TGTGCCAGCAGCCCCCGACAGGTCGGGGACACTGAAGCTTTCTTT. Translating it yields CASSPRQVGDTEAFF.

V and J are TRBV28 and TRBJ2-3; 8 bases fit TRBD2. This CDR3 spans 17 amino acids. V was pared by 5 bases and J by 4 bases, with 14 bases of the junction left unmatched. Germline V gives CDR1 MDHEN, CDR2 SYDVKM. CDR3 amino acids: CASSPPPGTSSADTQYF. The CDR3 bases are TGTGCCAGCAGTCCCCCGCCCGGGACTAGTAGTGCAGATACGCAGTATTTT.

DNA for the CDR3: TGTGCCAGCAGTTTTGGTGACTCCTATAATTCACCCCTCCACTTT. This gives the protein CASSFGDSYNSPLHF. The chain links TRBV27 to TRBJ1-6; unclear D gene. Germline-derived CDR1 and CDR2 are MNHEY and SMNVEV (reference sequence). The CDR3 sequence is 15 residues long. Trimming stripped 3 bases from V and 0 bases from J, with 6 bases between.